This TCR beta chain derives from a study of OX40 agonist ivuxolimab in advanced cancers. Looking at the study overall: Patients with prior anti-PD-1, anti-PD-L1 or anti-CTLA-4 therapy were eligible; approximately 40% had some.

People who had autoimmune disease history or systemic immunosuppression were excluded. Sequencing was performed with immunoSEQ multiplex PCR; in TCRdb, only in-frame clones are kept and a portion is missing. The sample has approximately 67,000 clones; approximately 91% are singletons. CDR1 is GTSNPN, CDR2 SVGIG, per germline (reference sequence). This CDR3 region has 17 residues. Trimming at V came to 3 bases and at J to 1 base, leaving 9 bases not matched to a gene. For this clone: Its antigen is unidentified.

Study results and limitations: Some patients without response likewise showed low normalized clonal expansion.

The TCR was taken from an adult with an advanced solid tumor such as melanoma, head and neck, liver or kidney cancer. This chain links TRBV30 with TRBJ1-2, with 12 nucleotides matching TRBD1. The sequences come from CD4+ or CD8+ T cells sorted from blood, collected in a trial of the OX40 agonist ivuxolimab. This CDR3 is CAWREPGQGAFNYGYTF. The DNA of the CDR3 is TGTGCCTGGAGGGAACCGGGACAGGGGGCTTTTAACTATGGCTACACCTTC. The variable domain in full, with the rest retrieved from reference TRBV30 and TRBJ1-2, is SQTIHQWPATLVQPVGSPLSLECTVEGTSNPNLYWYRQAAGRGLQLLFYSVGIGQISSEVPQNLSASRPQDRQFILSSKKLLLSDSGFYLCAWREPGQGAFNYGYTFGSGTRLTVV.